The sequence of this T cell receptor (beta chain) was determined in a study of T cell responses to AZD1222 COVID-19 vaccine. Findings of the study overall: Dominant CD4 TCR responses targeted spike regions 160-218 and 743-854.

Comments on this clone: What it binds is unknown.

Data came from immunoSEQ multiplex PCR; TCRdb stores just in-frame clones and leaves some out. The repertoire holds about 120,000 clones, around 89% seen once, with 3.1% in the top ten. Germline CDR1 SNHLY, CDR2 FYNNEI. This CDR3 spans 15 amino acids. The germline V and J ends were trimmed by 8 bases and 6 bases, with 22 bases remaining between them. The clonotype was recovered from an adult in good health. The sample here was peripheral blood, taken on day 0 of AZD1222 vaccination. The chain joins TRBV2 to TRBJ1-2; no reliable D call. The CDR3 region is CASRDWPSRTDGYTF. Written as DNA, the CDR3 is TGTGCCAGCCGCGACTGGCCGAGTCGAACGGATGGCTACACCTTC.